This TCR beta chain was profiled in a study of blood T cell repertoires in COVID-19. Some clones are missing from TCRdb's copy, which holds only in-frame ones; the method was immunoSEQ multiplex PCR. The sample has fewer than 400,000 clones, 70% to 90% seen once. J lost 6 bases, V lost 3 bases, and 1 base had no gene match. The CDR3 is 13 residues long. From germline, CDR1 is SGHTA and CDR2 FQGNSA. Researchers sorted participants into cohorts using their self-reported clinical history. The V call is TRBV7-2, the J call TRBJ2-1; 8 bases line up with TRBD2. The sample consisted of PBMCs or T cells enriched from blood (not recorded which). This TCR came from a man aged 25-45 years who had recovered from COVID-19. In nucleotides, the CDR3 is TGTGCCAGCAGCTTTCGGGAGGGCAATGAGCAGTTCTTC. Translation: CASSFREGNEQFF. The full variable domain, with the rest looked up from reference TRBV7-2 and TRBJ2-1, is GAGVSQSPSNKVTEKGKDVELRCDPISGHTALYWYRQSLGQGLEFLIYFQGNSAPDKSGLPSDRFSAERTGGSVSTLTIQRTQQEDSAVYLCASSFREGNEQFFGPGTRLTVL.